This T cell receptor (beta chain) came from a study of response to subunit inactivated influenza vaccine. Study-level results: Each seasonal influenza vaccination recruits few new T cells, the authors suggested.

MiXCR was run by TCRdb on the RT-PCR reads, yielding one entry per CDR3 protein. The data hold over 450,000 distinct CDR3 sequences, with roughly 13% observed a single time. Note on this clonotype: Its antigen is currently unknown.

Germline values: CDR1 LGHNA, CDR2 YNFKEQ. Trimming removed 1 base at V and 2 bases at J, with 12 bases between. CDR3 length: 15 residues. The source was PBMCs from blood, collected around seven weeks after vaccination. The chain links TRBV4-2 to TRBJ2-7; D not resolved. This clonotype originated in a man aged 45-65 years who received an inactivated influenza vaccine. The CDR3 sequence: CASSQAPGPAYEQYF. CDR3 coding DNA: TGTGCCAGCAGCCAAGCGCCCGGACCCGCCTACGAGCAGTACTTC.